Below are 23 T cell receptor beta chains sequenced from a single sample in a study of shared clonotypes between healthy human individuals. Assay: immunoSEQ multiplex PCR; the TCRdb copy retains only in-frame clones and omits some. The table records hundreds of thousands of clones, around 73% of them present only once. What was sequenced was memory CD4+ T cells sorted from blood. Subset defined: CD45RA-negative fraction. The receptor source for this set is a woman younger than 45 in good health.

This chain uses TRBV10-3 with TRBJ2-7; D remains unclear. This CDR3 is built from 12 residues. V dropped 3 bases and J dropped 2 bases, with 5 bases sitting between them. Germline CDR1 reads ENHRY; CDR2 reads SYGVKD. The CDR3 protein is CAISDTAYEQYF. The CDR3 bases are TGTGCCATCAGTGATACCGCCTACGAGCAGTACTTC.

V gene TRBV29-1 combines with J gene TRBJ2-5, with TRBD2 matching over 12 bases. Per germline, CDR1 SQVTM and CDR2 ANQGSEA. The CDR3 totals 12 residues. Trimming cost V 7 bases and J 4 bases; bases outside gene matches: 1. Here the CDR3 reads CSGGLAGETQYF. In nucleotides, the CDR3 is TGCAGCGGGGGACTAGCGGGAGAGACCCAGTACTTC.

The CDR3 loop is CASSENAQGNEQYF. The DNA of the CDR3 is TGTGCCAGCAGCGAAAACGCTCAGGGGAACGAGCAGTACTTC. The chain carries TRBV5-6 and TRBJ2-7; possibly TRBD1 for D (6 bases). V lost 4 bases, J lost 5 bases, and 16 bases lay in between. Germline loops: CDR1 SGHDT, CDR2 YYEEEE. This CDR3 region has 14 residues.

The rearrangement joins TRBV6-6 to TRBJ1-5, with unresolved D. The length of the CDR3 is 15 residues. Germline assignment: CDR1 MNHNY and CDR2 SVGAGI (reference sequence). Deletions cut 4 bases from V and 6 bases from J, with 16 bases between. The chain's CDR3 is CASSFSLFAGQPQHF. The DNA of the CDR3 is TGTGCCAGCAGTTTCTCACTTTTCGCGGGTCAGCCCCAGCATTTT.

This clone was counted a single time. The chain couples TRBV19 to TRBJ2-2; weak D call: TRBD1 (6 bases). Trimming shortened V by 3 bases and J by 7 bases, and 9 bases separated the two germline ends. Germline lookup yields CDR1 LNHDA and CDR2 SQIVND (reference sequence). This CDR3 has 13 amino acids. The CDR3 loop is CASSMGTIGELFF. CDR3 DNA sequence: TGTGCCAGTAGTATGGGGACAATCGGGGAGCTGTTTTTT.

This clone was picked up many times. The CDR3 nucleotides are TGTGCCAGCAGCGCGGACAGGGAATCACCCCTCCACTTT. Translating it yields CASSADRESPLHF. This chain connects TRBV2 to TRBJ1-6, with 8 bases matching TRBD1. Germline values: CDR1 SNHLY, CDR2 FYNNEI. This CDR3 has 13 amino acids. Trimming removed 6 bases from V and 10 bases from J; junction bases left unmatched: 5.

This chain uses TRBV19 with TRBJ2-3; 8 bases are shared with TRBD1. This CDR3 has 15 residues. Per germline, CDR1 LNHDA and CDR2 SQIVND (reference sequence). The V segment lost 2 bases and the J segment 1 base; nucleotides outside the gene matches: 2. CDR3 amino acids: CASSIPGQGTDTQYF. CDR3 coding DNA: TGTGCCAGTAGTATACCGGGACAGGGCACAGATACGCAGTATTTT. The full variable domain, with the rest looked up from reference TRBV19 and TRBJ2-3, is DGGITQSPKYLFRKEGQNVTLSCEQNLNHDAMYWYRQDPGQGLRLIYYSQIVNDFQKGDIAEGYSVSREKKESFPLTVTSAQKNPTAFYLCASSIPGQGTDTQYFGPGTRLTVL.

Turning to this clone: Since a far larger clone is one base different, this is likely a read error. Other nucleotide sequences from this sample produce the same CDR3. The chain is built from TRBV7-3 and TRBJ2-1; 7 nucleotides agree with TRBD2. Germline CDR1 and CDR2: SGHTA and FQGTGA. This CDR3 comprises 15 residues. Losses at the gene ends were 5 bases for V and 1 base for J; bases not matched to a gene: 5. The CDR3 coding sequence is TGTGCCAGCAGCCCTCAGCGGGATTCCTACAATGAGCAGTTCTTC. This sequence encodes CASSPQRDSYNEQFF.

This sequence joins TRBV2 and TRBJ1-2; D not resolved. The CDR3 runs to 15 residues. Germline CDR1 reads SNHLY; CDR2 reads FYNNEI. Trimming took off 0 bases at V and 4 bases at J, with 12 bases between the two ends. The CDR3 nucleotides are TGTGCCAGCAGTGAAGCGGATAGACACCTCTATGGCTACACCTTC. Protein sequence: CASSEADRHLYGYTF.

The chain has TRBV10-1 and TRBJ2-5; D is unresolved. The CDR3 has 14 amino acids. Trimming stripped 0 bases from V and 4 bases from J, with 9 bases between. Germline V gives CDR1 WNHNN, CDR2 SYGVQD (reference sequence). The CDR3 DNA is TGCGCCAGCAGTGAGTCCCACAGTCCAGAGACCCAGTACTTC. Translated: CASSESHSPETQYF.

The rearrangement links TRBV7-9 to TRBJ1-1, with D possibly being TRBD1 (6 bases). Germline V gene sequence: CDR1 SEHNR, CDR2 FQNEAQ (reference sequence). V was cut by 2 bases and J by 8 bases, with 15 bases left in between. The CDR3 runs 14 residues. Here the CDR3 reads CASSLQAQGGEAFF. CDR3 nucleotide sequence: TGTGCCAGCAGCTTACAAGCACAGGGAGGGGAAGCTTTCTTT.

The rearrangement uses TRBV6-5 and TRBJ2-1; D unresolved. This CDR3 has 12 amino acids. The germline V and J ends were trimmed by 6 bases and 9 bases, with 12 bases remaining between them. Per the germline V gene, CDR1 is MNHEY and CDR2 is SVGAGI. The CDR3 DNA follows: TGTGCCAGCAGGTCGAGGCTAACTGAGCAGTTCTTC. Amino acids: CASRSRLTEQFF.

The chain links TRBV28 to TRBJ2-1, with D hard to call. The CDR3 has 12 residues. Germline CDR1 is MDHEN and CDR2 is SYDVKM. Trimming cost V 4 bases and J 6 bases, with 7 bases left between them. The CDR3 here is CASSYVPNEQFF. The CDR3 DNA is TGTGCCAGCAGTTACGTGCCCAATGAGCAGTTCTTC. Full variable domain (remainder filled in from reference TRBV28 and TRBJ2-1): DVKVTQSSRYLVKRTGEKVFLECVQDMDHENMFWYRQDPGLGLRLIYFSYDVKMKEKGDIPEGYSVSREKKERFSLILESASTNQTSMYLCASSYVPNEQFFGPGTRLTVL.

Concerning this clone itself: It is likely a read error: a sequence one base away is far more abundant. This rearrangement joins TRBV4-1 to TRBJ1-1; D is unclear. There are 14 residues in the CDR3. V was trimmed by 1 base and J by 1 base, leaving 7 bases between them. CDR1 is MGHRA and CDR2 is YSYEKL in the germline V gene. The CDR3 sequence: CASSQVAANTEAFF. The CDR3 DNA sequence: TGCGCCAGCAGCCAAGTAGCAGCGAACACTGAAGCTTTCTTT.

Concerning this clone itself: A much larger clone is a single base away; this may be a read error. This chain joins TRBV7-7 and TRBJ2-7; 7 bases are a match to TRBD2. This CDR3 comprises 14 residues. V lost 5 bases and J lost 0; bases outside the gene matches: 4. CDR1 SSHAT and CDR2 FNYEAQ come from the germline V gene (reference sequence). The CDR3 loop reads CASSPQRDSYEQYF. CDR3 DNA: TGTGCCAGCAGCCCACAGCGGGACTCCTACGAGCAGTACTTC.

The chain employs TRBV19 and TRBJ2-4; D unresolved. The CDR3 is 14 amino acids. Germline CDR1 reads LNHDA; CDR2 reads SQIVND (reference sequence). V gave up 2 bases and J gave up 1 base, with 6 bases separating them. The CDR3 protein is CASSISRAKNIQYF. The CDR3 nucleotides are TGTGCCAGTAGTATAAGCAGGGCCAAAAACATTCAGTACTTC. Combining the CDR3 with reference TRBV19 and TRBJ2-4 gives the whole variable domain DGGITQSPKYLFRKEGQNVTLSCEQNLNHDAMYWYRQDPGQGLRLIYYSQIVNDFQKGDIAEGYSVSREKKESFPLTVTSAQKNPTAFYLCASSISRAKNIQYFGAGTRLSVL.

V and J are TRBV7-2 and TRBJ2-4, with D perhaps TRBD1 or TRBD2 (5 bases each). CDR3 length: 16 residues. Germline V gene sequence: CDR1 SGHTA, CDR2 FQGNSA. V was shortened by 2 bases and J by 0 bases, with 11 bases between the two germline ends. Here the CDR3 reads CASSLTVGTAKNIQYF. CDR3 in DNA: TGTGCCAGCAGCTTAACCGTAGGGACAGCCAAAAACATTCAGTACTTC.

CDR3 sequence: CASSLEQTQYF. CDR3 DNA sequence: TGTGCCAGCAGCTTGGAACAGACCCAGTACTTC. The V gene is TRBV5-5, the J gene TRBJ2-5; no reliable D call. This CDR3 is 11 amino acids long. Trimming stripped 0 bases from V and 6 bases from J, with 3 bases between. Germline V CDR1 and CDR2: SGHKS, YYEKEE (reference sequence).

V is TRBV11-2 and J is TRBJ2-7; 13 bases match TRBD2. The CDR3 covers 19 residues. Trimming cost V 5 bases and J 0 bases; bases outside gene matches: 13. Germline loops: CDR1 SGHAT, CDR2 FQNNGV. CDR3 in amino acids: CASSTGLAGSSSSSYEQYF. The CDR3 DNA follows: TGTGCCAGCAGCACGGGACTAGCGGGGAGTTCCTCCAGCTCCTACGAGCAGTACTTC.

This sequence joins TRBV28 and TRBJ2-7, with a weak D call TRBD1 (6 bases). There are 14 residues in the CDR3. Looked up from germline, CDR1 is MDHEN and CDR2 is SYDVKM. Trimming stripped 6 bases from V and 2 bases from J, with 14 bases between. The CDR3 DNA is TGTGCCAGCAGAGGACAGAAGGGGGCCTACGAGCAGTACTTC. Amino acid sequence: CASRGQKGAYEQYF.

This clone was counted many times. The CDR3 sequence: CASSSLGGDQPQHF. The CDR3 nucleotides are TGTGCCAGCAGCTCCCTCGGGGGGGATCAGCCCCAGCATTTT. The chain uses TRBV7-2 and TRBJ1-5; D is perhaps TRBD1 (5 bases). This CDR3 has 14 residues. Germline loops: CDR1 SGHTA, CDR2 FQGNSA. V lost 4 bases and J lost 5, with 12 bases in between.

The chain joins TRBV28 to TRBJ2-3, with D perhaps matching TRBD1 or TRBD2 (6 bases each). The CDR3 extends over 15 amino acids. Per germline, CDR1 MDHEN and CDR2 SYDVKM. The V and J ends lost 5 bases and 2 bases respectively, with 14 bases between them. CDR3 sequence (DNA): TGTGCCAGCAGTAGACAGGCGGGGAACACAGATACGCAGTATTTT. It encodes CASSRQAGNTDTQYF.

V gene TRBV2 combines with J gene TRBJ1-2; 9 bases line up with TRBD1. V was clipped by 6 bases and J by 8 bases; unmatched bases: 7. Germline V lookup: CDR1 SNHLY, CDR2 FYNNEI. CDR3 length equals 13 residues. CDR3 in DNA: TGTGCCAGCAGCCACAGGGGGCTGAGAGGCTACACCTTC. It yields the protein CASSHRGLRGYTF.